This T cell receptor beta chain was identified in a study of shared clonotypes between healthy human individuals. It was 150 to 200 ng DNA, 33,000 or so T cell genomes, that sorted-subset replicate PCRs used. Clones were read by immunoSEQ multiplex PCR, and TCRdb kept only the in-frame ones, dropping some. The repertoire has approximately 600,000 clones, 85% to 95% of them found once; the top ten carry over 0.09%. This clone has just one count. Antigen specificity is unknown. The ends were cut back, 5 bases at V and 9 bases at J, with 20 bases in the middle. CDR1 is SGHTA, CDR2 FQGNSA, per germline. CDR3 length equals 16 residues. It was CD45RO-negative cells, positively selected for CCR7, that made up naive CD8 cells, with terminally differentiated effector memory CD45RA+ cells excluded. Study observations and caveats: Clonotypes not shared had lower generation probabilities than those common to all four donors.

The V gene is TRBV7-2, the J gene TRBJ1-6; D is ambiguous. The sequence derives from a woman in her 30s in good health. The sample comprised naive CD8+ T cells sorted from blood. As DNA, the CDR3 is TGTGCCAGCAGCCAATCGGTCGGGAACTGGGGTTCACCCCTCCACTTT. This sequence encodes CASSQSVGNWGSPLHF.